Below are 31 T cell receptor beta chains sequenced from a single sample in a study of blood T cell repertoires in COVID-19. Profiling relied on immunoSEQ multiplex PCR, and the TCRdb table lists in-frame clones only, not all of them. The sample consists of under 200,000 clones, about 80% of them appearing once. The specimen was peripheral blood. Every receptor here comes from a man in his fifties or sixties with acute or convalescent COVID-19.

Of note for this clone: The same CDR3 arises from other DNA sequences in this sample as well. The V gene is TRBV7-2, the J gene TRBJ1-5; 7 nucleotides align to TRBD1. V lost 5 bases and J lost 2; bases outside the gene matches: 6. The length of the CDR3 is 15 residues. Per germline, CDR1 SGHTA and CDR2 FQGNSA. The CDR3 DNA reads TGTGCCAGCAGCCTCCAGGGGGGCGGCAATCAGCCCCAGCATTTT. Its translation: CASSLQGGGNQPQHF.

V usage is TRBV6-4 and J usage is TRBJ1-1; TRBD1 aligns across 7 bases. CDR1 is MRHNA and CDR2 is SNTAGT in the germline V gene. CDR3 length equals 14 residues. Trimming at V came to 3 bases and at J to 4 bases, leaving 5 bases not matched to a gene. CDR3 nucleotide sequence: TGTGCCAGCAGTGAACAGGGGTCGGGCACTGAAGCTTTCTTT. Its translation: CASSEQGSGTEAFF.

The chain joins TRBV7-8 to TRBJ1-2, with a tentative D call TRBD1 (5 bases). In germline, CDR1 is SGHVS, CDR2 FQNEAQ. The CDR3 has 12 residues. The ends were cut back, 5 bases at V and 7 bases at J, with 11 bases in the middle. The CDR3 region is CASSQSGFGYTF. The CDR3 bases are TGTGCCAGCAGCCAATCAGGGTTTGGCTACACCTTC.

The chain employs TRBV3-1 (or the pseudogene TRBV3-2) and TRBJ2-1; 14 nucleotides agree with TRBD2. The V gene end was trimmed by 6 bases and the J gene end by 10 bases; junction bases not matched to a gene: 5. Germline V gives CDR1 LGHDT, CDR2 YNNKEL (reference sequence). CDR3 length: 14 amino acids. CDR3: CASSRLAGGPEQFF. The CDR3 nucleotides are TGTGCCAGCAGTCGACTAGCGGGAGGGCCCGAGCAGTTCTTC.

This chain connects TRBV4-3 to TRBJ2-7, with 8 bases aligning to TRBD1. V was pared by 0 bases and J by 2 bases, with 3 bases of the junction left unmatched. CDR3 length equals 15 residues. CDR1 is LGHNA and CDR2 is YSLEER in the germline V gene. The CDR3 reads CASSQDDRGTYEQYF. The CDR3 DNA reads as TGCGCCAGCAGCCAAGACGACAGGGGCACCTACGAGCAGTACTTC.

This chain uses TRBV5-6 with TRBJ2-7; a weak D match, TRBD1 (6 bases). The length of the CDR3 is 14 residues. Germline V gene data show CDR1 as SGHDT and CDR2 as YYEEEE. V was pared by 4 bases and J by 0 bases, with 11 bases between. In nucleotides, the CDR3 is TGTGCCAGCAGCCAACAGGGTCCCTCCTACGAGCAGTACTTC. This gives the protein CASSQQGPSYEQYF.

The CDR3 DNA follows: TGTGCCAGCAGTTACTATCAGGGGGCGGACACTGAAGCTTTCTTT. Protein sequence: CASSYYQGADTEAFF. This chain uses TRBV6-5 with TRBJ1-1, with 8 bases aligning to TRBD1. The germline V gene has CDR1 MNHEY and CDR2 SVGAGI. The V and J ends lost 1 base and 3 bases, in that order; junction bases with no gene match: 4. The CDR3 sequence is 15 residues long.

V usage is TRBV19 and J usage is TRBJ2-5; 9 bases align to TRBD2. In germline, CDR1 is LNHDA, CDR2 SQIVND (reference sequence). V lost 3 bases to trimming and J lost 1 base; unmatched junction nucleotides: 3. The CDR3 loop spans 15 amino acids. The CDR3 DNA follows: TGTGCCAGTAGTATGGCTAGCGGGACCCAAGAGACCCAGTACTTC. This codes for CASSMASGTQETQYF.

J is TRBJ2-6 and V is TRBV12-3 or TRBV12-4, with D hard to call. The CDR3 runs to 12 residues. V was cut by 5 bases and J by 9 bases, with 8 bases left in between. CDR3 amino acids: CASSTGDNVLTF. The DNA of the CDR3 is TGTGCCAGCAGTACCGGTGACAACGTCCTGACTTTC.

The V call is TRBV10-2, the J call TRBJ2-7; 12 nucleotides line up with TRBD1. With 5 bases clipped from V and 2 bases from J, the junction kept 4 bases outside the gene matches. Germline lookup yields CDR1 WSHSY and CDR2 SAAADI. The CDR3 totals 15 residues. CDR3: CASSSGTGGAYEQYF. In DNA, the CDR3 is TGCGCCAGCAGTTCCGGGACAGGGGGCGCCTACGAGCAGTACTTC.

This clone was detected only a few times. This chain joins TRBV28 and TRBJ2-7; 10 bases match TRBD1. The CDR3 length is 15 residues. Germline-derived CDR1 and CDR2 are MDHEN and SYDVKM. V lost 2 bases, J lost 7 bases, and 8 bases stayed unmatched. The CDR3 reads CASSLPGTGDSEQYF. CDR3 DNA sequence: TGTGCCAGCAGTTTACCCGGGACAGGGGATTCGGAGCAGTACTTC. Full variable domain (outside the CDR3, taken from reference TRBV28 and TRBJ2-7): DVKVTQSSRYLVKRTGEKVFLECVQDMDHENMFWYRQDPGLGLRLIYFSYDVKMKEKGDIPEGYSVSREKKERFSLILESASTNQTSMYLCASSLPGTGDSEQYFGPGTRLTVT.

V usage is TRBV2 and J usage is TRBJ2-7; TRBD2 matches at 8 bases. This CDR3 region has 14 residues. Germline lookup yields CDR1 SNHLY and CDR2 FYNNEI. The V and J ends lost 8 bases and 1 base, in that order; junction bases with no gene match: 7. The CDR3 DNA sequence: TGTGCCAGCCGGGATAGCGGGGCTTCCTACGAGCAGTACTTC. Translation gives CASRDSGASYEQYF.

This clone was seen once. V usage is TRBV9 and J usage is TRBJ1-3; D remains ambiguous. Trimming shortened V by 3 bases and J by 1 base, and 23 bases separated the two germline ends. The CDR3 sequence is 19 residues long. Germline V CDR1 and CDR2: SGDLS, YYNGEE. The CDR3 reads CASSAENPITSSSGNTIYF. The CDR3 DNA sequence: TGTGCCAGCAGCGCTGAAAACCCTATTACCTCGAGTTCTGGAAACACCATATATTTT.

This clone was seen a single time. The rearrangement joins TRBV4-1 to TRBJ2-3; 7 bases line up with TRBD2. V gave up 1 base and J gave up 3 bases; unmatched junction bases: 10. Germline assignment: CDR1 MGHRA and CDR2 YSYEKL. The CDR3 spans 17 residues. The CDR3 region is CASSQGTRGGSTDTQYF. The CDR3 nucleotides read TGCGCCAGCAGCCAAGGGACGCGGGGCGGGAGTACAGATACGCAGTATTTT.

This clone was detected only a few times. The chain employs TRBV19 and TRBJ1-1, with D possibly matching TRBD1 (6 bases). V gave up 7 bases and J gave up 1 base, with 25 bases separating them. This CDR3 spans 18 amino acids. Germline lookup yields CDR1 LNHDA and CDR2 SQIVND (reference sequence). The CDR3 nucleotides read TGTGCCAGTAACCCCGGACCGGGGAGGGGGGGCACGAACACTGAAGCTTTCTTT. It yields the protein CASNPGPGRGGTNTEAFF.

This clone was observed a few times. The J gene is TRBJ2-1, the V gene TRBV12-5, with D perhaps matching TRBD2 (6 bases). There are 14 residues in the CDR3. Trimming stripped 0 bases from V and 9 bases from J, with 12 bases between. Germline CDR1 and CDR2: LGHNT and FRNRAP. The CDR3 protein is CASGLVEIGGEQFF. CDR3 DNA: TGTGCTAGTGGTTTGGTAGAAATCGGGGGTGAGCAGTTCTTC.

This clone was found a few times. V and J are TRBV2 and TRBJ1-5, with 7 positions matching TRBD1. The CDR3 totals 15 residues. V lost 5 bases, J lost 2 bases, and 6 bases stayed unmatched. Germline V gene sequence: CDR1 SNHLY, CDR2 FYNNEI. CDR3 region: CASSKDRVGNQPQHF. The DNA of the CDR3 is TGTGCCAGCAGTAAAGACAGGGTTGGCAATCAGCCCCAGCATTTT.

The genes are TRBV3-1 (or the pseudogene TRBV3-2) and TRBJ1-6; 8 nucleotides match TRBD1. This CDR3 spans 16 amino acids. Germline CDR1 is LGHDT and CDR2 is YNNKEL (reference sequence). V lost 3 bases, J lost 4 bases, and 5 bases stayed unmatched. The CDR3 loop reads CASSQPGGAYNSPLHF. The CDR3, as DNA: TGTGCCAGCAGCCAGCCAGGGGGCGCTTATAATTCACCCCTCCACTTT.

V and J are TRBV9 and TRBJ2-2; 10 nucleotides line up with TRBD2. Germline V gene lookup returns CDR1 SGDLS and CDR2 YYNGEE. Trimming at V came to 0 bases and at J to 5 bases, leaving 7 bases not matched to a gene. The CDR3 spans 17 residues. This CDR3 is CASSVGGSGRSTGELFF. In DNA form, the CDR3 reads TGTGCCAGCAGCGTAGGGGGTAGCGGGAGGAGTACCGGGGAGCTGTTTTTT.

This sequence joins TRBV5-1 and TRBJ2-7; 8 bases map to TRBD2. From germline, CDR1 is SGHRS and CDR2 YFSETQ. V lost 4 bases to trimming and J lost 3 bases; unmatched junction nucleotides: 6. This CDR3 comprises 14 residues. CDR3 bases: TGCGCCAGCAGCGTTAGCGGGATCGGCTACGAGCAGTACTTC. It yields the protein CASSVSGIGYEQYF.

V gene TRBV5-1 combines with J gene TRBJ2-1; 11 nucleotides align to TRBD2. Germline loops: CDR1 SGHRS, CDR2 YFSETQ. The V and J ends lost 3 bases and 4 bases, in that order; junction bases with no gene match: 3. The CDR3 is 15 residues long. As DNA, the CDR3 is TGCGCCAGCAGCTGGGTAGCGGGGGGGTACAATGAGCAGTTCTTC. Its translation: CASSWVAGGYNEQFF.

The CDR3 nucleotides read TGTGCCAGCAGCTTAAGGGGACAGGGGATCTACGAGCAGTACTTC. It translates to CASSLRGQGIYEQYF. The V and J genes are TRBV7-9 and TRBJ2-7; 10 positions agree with TRBD1. The germline V gene has CDR1 SEHNR and CDR2 FQNEAQ (reference sequence). This CDR3 comprises 15 residues. After removal of 2 bases from V and 3 bases from J, the junction contained 4 bases not matched to a gene.

V and J are TRBV7-8 and TRBJ1-3; unclear D gene. V was pared by 4 bases and J by 0 bases, with 7 bases between. Germline assignment: CDR1 SGHVS and CDR2 FQNEAQ. The CDR3 consists of 14 residues. As DNA, the CDR3 is TGTGCCAGCAGCTCACAGAGCTCTGGAAACACCATATATTTT. Translating it yields CASSSQSSGNTIYF.

The chain has TRBV5-1 and TRBJ1-3; D remains unclear. The CDR3 is made up of 15 amino acids. CDR1 and CDR2 from the germline V gene are SGHRS and YFSETQ. The V end lost 6 bases, the J end lost 0 bases, and 13 bases lay between the germline ends. In nucleotides, the CDR3 is TGCGCCAGCAAGAATTCAGCGAACTCTGGAAACACCATATATTTT. It specifies CASKNSANSGNTIYF.

This rearrangement joins TRBV2 to TRBJ2-7, with 10 bases identical to TRBD2. CDR1 is SNHLY and CDR2 is FYNNEI in the germline V gene. The CDR3 is made up of 13 amino acids. After removal of 7 bases from V and 6 bases from J, the junction contained 6 bases not matched to a gene. The CDR3 sequence is CASNPGLAFEQYF. The CDR3 DNA reads TGTGCCAGCAACCCGGGACTAGCGTTCGAGCAGTACTTC. Complete variable domain (other parts from reference TRBV2 and TRBJ2-7): EPEVTQTPSHQVTQMGQEVILRCVPISNHLYFYWYRQILGQKVEFLVSFYNNEISEKSEIFDDQFSVERPDGSNFTLKIRSTKLEDSAMYFCASNPGLAFEQYFGPGTRLTVT.

The chain uses TRBV30 and TRBJ1-2, with D perhaps matching TRBD1 (6 bases). This CDR3 is built from 13 residues. CDR1 GTSNPN and CDR2 SVGIG come from the germline V gene (reference sequence). The V gene lost 4 bases and the J gene lost 2 bases, with 11 bases spanning the gap. The CDR3 region is CAWTSQGNYGYTF. The CDR3 DNA reads TGTGCCTGGACGTCCCAGGGGAACTATGGCTACACCTTC.

This sequence joins TRBV4-2 and TRBJ2-7; maybe TRBD2 (5 bases). Germline V lookup: CDR1 LGHNA, CDR2 YNFKEQ. The CDR3 loop spans 17 amino acids. V was clipped by 4 bases and J by 0 bases, with 19 bases between them. The CDR3 sequence: CASSRRSGRDSSYEQYF. CDR3 coding DNA: TGTGCCAGCAGCCGCAGATCCGGACGGGATAGCTCCTACGAGCAGTACTTC.

The chain links TRBV10-2 to TRBJ2-4, with TRBD2 matching over 7 bases. The germline gives CDR1 WSHSY, CDR2 SAAADI. The CDR3 loop spans 14 amino acids. The junction had 10 bases not matched to a gene; V was cut back by 6 bases and J by 8 bases. CDR3 nucleotide sequence: TGCGCCAGCAGAATCGGCGGGGGAGGAGACATTCAGTACTTC. It specifies CASRIGGGGDIQYF.

In this sample, this clone turned up once. At one end the junction does not follow the germline gene, possibly because of a read error. The chain joins TRBV3-1 (or the pseudogene TRBV3-2) to TRBJ1-1; D perhaps matches TRBD1 (5 bases). CDR3 length equals 13 residues. Germline V gene lookup returns CDR1 LGHDT and CDR2 YNNKEL (reference sequence). This CDR3 reads CASSQTGGTKAFF. CDR3 DNA sequence: TGTGCCAGCAGCCAAACAGGCGGCACTAAAGCTTTCTTT.

This clone has a handful of counts. This sequence joins TRBV6-1 and TRBJ2-1; 7 bases agree with TRBD2. The CDR3 is made up of 14 amino acids. Germline V gene data show CDR1 as MNHNS and CDR2 as SASEGT. After removal of 1 base from V and 9 bases from J, the junction contained 6 bases not matched to a gene. The CDR3 loop is CASSEGVAGGEQFF. CDR3 bases: TGTGCCAGCAGTGAAGGGGTAGCGGGCGGTGAGCAGTTCTTC.

This chain links TRBV7-8 with TRBJ2-3; the match to TRBD2 covers 9 bases. The V gene's germline CDR1 is SGHVS and CDR2 FQNEAQ. The junction had 5 bases not matched to a gene; V was cut back by 4 bases and J by 0 bases. This CDR3 comprises 16 residues. The DNA of the CDR3 is TGTGCCAGCAGCTCCACGACTAGCGGAAGCACAGATACGCAGTATTTT. Amino acid sequence: CASSSTTSGSTDTQYF. Full variable domain (remainder filled in from reference TRBV7-8 and TRBJ2-3): GAGVSQSPRYKVAKRGQDVALRCDPISGHVSLFWYQQALGQGPEFLTYFQNEAQLDKSGLPSDRFFAERPEGSVSTLKIQRTQQEDSAVYLCASSSTTSGSTDTQYFGPGTRLTVL.